This T cell receptor beta chain came from a study of Ad26.COV2.S vaccination and SARS-CoV-2 variants. Study background: A COV1001 Ad26.COV2.S trial-arm participant provided the sample. The authors gave Ad26.COV2.S intramuscularly, either once or twice 56 days apart.

The V and J ends lost 1 base and 7 bases respectively, with 13 bases between them. Germline V gives CDR1 SEHNR, CDR2 FQNEAQ (reference sequence). The CDR3 consists of 15 residues. Indicated treatment: 15 to 20 received Ad26.COV2.S at low or high dose, single or two shots; roughly 5 received placebo; per-sample allocation not given. Each sample was drawn 63 days after the first injection (of vaccine or placebo). What was given as vaccine was an Ad26 vector encoding Wuhan-strain SARS-CoV-2 spike. A note on this clone: The antigen is unknown.

The table came from immunoSEQ multiplex PCR; TCRdb's copy has only in-frame clones and leaves some out. The sample lists about 410,000 clones; around nine tenths were seen once. Study-wide findings and caveats: Reported findings describe substantial breadth in spike-specific CD8+ and CD4+ T cell responses following vaccination.

This TCR came from a person between 18 and 59 years old who received the Ad26.COV2.S COVID-19 vaccine or a placebo. This chain links TRBV7-9 with TRBJ1-4; D not resolved. The specimen was peripheral blood, collected in a trial of Ad26.COV2.S vaccine versus placebo. In DNA, the CDR3 is TGTGCCAGCAGCTTAGAAAGGGTCGGAAGTGAAAAACTGTTTTTT. Its protein product is CASSLERVGSEKLFF.